Listed here are 6 T cell receptor beta chains from one sample, sequenced in a study of T cells in Graves' hyperthyroidism and ophthalmopathy. The source material, RNA transcripts, was used to amplify TCR beta CDR3 regions. During a first-round RT-PCR of the TCR CDR3, the HTBI primer set was used. TCRdb reprocessed the multiplex PCR reads with MiXCR, giving one entry per CDR3 protein. Of about 530,000 distinct CDR3 sequences listed, about 15% are singletons. What was sequenced was blood. The receptors were sampled from a young woman with Graves' ophthalmopathy.

This chain joins TRBV19 and TRBJ1-2, with D hard to call. The ends were cut back, 4 bases at V and 3 bases at J, with 15 bases in the middle. Germline V CDR1 and CDR2: LNHDA, SQIVND (reference sequence). CDR3 size: 15 residues. CDR3 DNA: TGTGCCAGTAGTAGACCAGGCTTTGTGGACTATGGCTACACCTTC. It codes for CASSRPGFVDYGYTF.

In the case of this clonotype: A read error may account for a junction end that differs from germline. The CDR3: CAGSLVARQSNQPQHF. CDR3 coding DNA: TGTGCCGGCAGCTTAGTGGCCCGACAGAGCAATCAGCCCCAGCATTTT. The J gene is TRBJ1-5, the V gene TRBV7-8; tentative D call: TRBD1 (5 bases). The V gene's germline CDR1 is SGHVS and CDR2 FQNEAQ. The CDR3 consists of 16 residues.

This clonotype showed up just a few times. The CDR3 DNA reads as TGTGCCAGCAGCTCCGGAGGGAGTAATTCACCCCTCCACTTT. Its translation is CASSSGGSNSPLHF. The chain couples TRBV9 to TRBJ1-6; D is unresolved. The V end lost 4 bases, the J end lost 6 bases, and 11 bases lay between the germline ends. CDR3 size: 14 residues. Germline-derived CDR1 and CDR2 are SGDLS and YYNGEE.

This clonotype was counted between two and nine times. This chain links TRBV28 with TRBJ1-1; unclear D gene. V was shortened by 2 bases and J by 5 bases, with 12 bases between the two germline ends. Per the germline V gene, CDR1 is MDHEN and CDR2 is SYDVKM. The CDR3 loop spans 14 amino acids. The CDR3 reads CASSLSGVWTEAFF. CDR3 DNA: TGTGCCAGCAGTTTAAGTGGAGTTTGGACTGAAGCTTTCTTT.

There are many counts of this clonotype. The chain links TRBV28 to TRBJ2-1; 9 nucleotides line up with TRBD1. The germline V gene encodes CDR1 MDHEN and CDR2 SYDVKM. The CDR3 is made up of 17 amino acids. The junction had 11 bases not matched to a gene; V was cut back by 4 bases and J by 4 bases. The CDR3 loop reads CASSSLVGTGNYNEQFF. For the CDR3, the DNA is TGTGCCAGCAGTTCCCTCGTGGGGACAGGGAATTACAATGAGCAGTTCTTC.

This clonotype was found many times. This rearrangement joins TRBV27 to TRBJ2-1, with 11 positions matching TRBD2. The CDR3 is 16 residues long. CDR1 is MNHEY, CDR2 SMNVEV, per germline (reference sequence). V dropped 5 bases and J dropped 6; count of bases not matched to a gene: 9. The DNA for the CDR3 is TGTGCCAGCAGTAATCGCGGACTAGCGGGTTTCAATGAGCAGTTCTTC. Translating gives CASSNRGLAGFNEQFF.